Listed below are T cell receptor beta chains from one sample, sequenced in a study of blood T cell repertoires in COVID-19. Sequencing used immunoSEQ multiplex PCR; TCRdb keeps in-frame clones, though not all of them. The sample lists some 220,000 clones, just over 85% occurring once. The sample was PBMCs or T cells enriched from blood (not recorded which). The receptors originated from a woman aged 40-49 years with acute COVID-19. CDR3s include the opening cysteine and the closing phenylalanine or tryptophan. Each record gives: V gene, CDR3 length, J gene, CDR3 protein.

>TRBV14|15|TRBJ2-1
CASSQGTGGYNEQFF
>TRBV9|15|TRBJ1-4
CASSVTAAANEKLFF
>TRBV12-3/TRBV12-4|12|TRBJ2-1
CASSLDGQGQFF
>TRBV30|16|TRBJ1-4
CAWSPGTFSGNEKLFF
>TRBV3-1/TRBV3-2|15|TRBJ2-5
CASSQEAGRWETQYF
>TRBV25-1|15|TRBJ1-1
CASSGAGTDNTEAFF
>TRBV6-5|16|TRBJ2-6
CASSYLGGAGANVLTF
>TRBV18|13|TRBJ1-5
CASSPDSDQPQHF
>TRBV7-3|18|TRBJ2-3
CASSQFGRGTSGVDTQYF
>TRBV6-2/TRBV6-3|14|TRBJ1-1
CASSSTGLNTEAFF
>TRBV25-1|13|TRBJ1-2
CASRQGANYGYTF
>TRBV18|14|TRBJ1-1
CASSPAGPNTEAFF
>TRBV10-3|16|TRBJ1-1
CAISEPGFGVNTEAFF
>TRBV5-4|16|TRBJ2-3
CASSPWTSGGTDTQYF
>TRBV2|13|TRBJ1-6
CASSEYGGSPLHF
>TRBV5-6|13|TRBJ2-4
CASSDTGLDIQYF
>TRBV3-1/TRBV3-2|18|TRBJ2-1
CASRQDRDGLSSYNEQFF
>TRBV10-3|14|TRBJ2-7
CAISDQGLPDEQYF
>TRBV6-5|15|TRBJ1-3
CASRHLGGSGNTIYF
>TRBV4-3|15|TRBJ1-1
CASSQDPLWRDEAFF
>TRBV5-5|13|TRBJ2-1
CASSSGLAVRQFF
>TRBV19|15|TRBJ1-5
CASSMGGGRNQPQHF
>TRBV5-1|12|TRBJ1-1
CASSLTGTEAFF
>TRBV3-1/TRBV3-2|12|TRBJ1-1
CASSLRGGRAFF
>TRBV18|16|TRBJ2-1
CASSSRQGSSYNEQFF
>TRBV18|16|TRBJ1-6
CASSSGTGGYNSPLHF
>TRBV28|14|TRBJ1-5
CASSLDRGNQPQHF
>TRBV27|16|TRBJ1-6
CASSPSPGTGRSPLHF
>TRBV14|16|TRBJ2-1
CASSQPLTDRDNEQFF
>TRBV5-1|19|TRBJ2-5
CASSLAVGTSGGATETQYF
>TRBV7-9|17|TRBJ1-3
CASSPNRRGPYGNTIYF
>TRBV12-5|16|TRBJ1-1
CASGLSTGGFGTEAFF
>TRBV4-2|14|TRBJ1-6
CASSQEGGNSPLHF
>TRBV4-3|13|TRBJ1-1
CASSPRGSTEAFF
>TRBV2|13|TRBJ1-2
CASSEARGYGYTF
>TRBV11-2|16|TRBJ1-2
CASSRPIGQGIGGYTF
>TRBV4-1|15|TRBJ1-3
CASSQVSSSGNTIYF
>TRBV3-1/TRBV3-2|17|TRBJ2-5
CASSQDRMGRFEETQYF
>TRBV27|13|TRBJ1-1
CASCLGRNTEAFF
>TRBV3-1/TRBV3-2|14|TRBJ2-5
CASSQDPGSETQYF
>TRBV9|14|TRBJ1-1
CASSVVTGSTEAFF
>TRBV3-1/TRBV3-2|16|TRBJ1-2
CASSQDKGTDNYGYTF